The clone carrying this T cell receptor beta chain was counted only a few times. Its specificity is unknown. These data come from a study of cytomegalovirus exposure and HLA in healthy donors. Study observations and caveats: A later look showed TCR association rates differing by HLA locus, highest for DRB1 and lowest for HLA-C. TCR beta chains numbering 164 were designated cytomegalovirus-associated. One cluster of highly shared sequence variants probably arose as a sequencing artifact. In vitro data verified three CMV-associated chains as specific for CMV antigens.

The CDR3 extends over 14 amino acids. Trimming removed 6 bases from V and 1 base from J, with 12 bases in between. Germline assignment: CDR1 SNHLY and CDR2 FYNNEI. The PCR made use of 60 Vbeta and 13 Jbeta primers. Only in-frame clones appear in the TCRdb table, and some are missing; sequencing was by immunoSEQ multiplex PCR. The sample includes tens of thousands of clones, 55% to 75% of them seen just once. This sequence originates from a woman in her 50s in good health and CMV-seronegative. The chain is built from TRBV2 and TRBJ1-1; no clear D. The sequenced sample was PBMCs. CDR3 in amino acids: CASREQFRNTEAFF. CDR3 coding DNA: TGTGCCAGCAGGGAACAGTTCCGGAACACTGAAGCTTTCTTT.